This T cell receptor (beta chain) was identified during a study of cytomegalovirus exposure and HLA in healthy donors. Study details: An early data release held 75 million to 100 million unique TCRs from HLA-typed donors. The study's findings and limits: The authors assumed roughly uniform sequencing depth across donors for presence/absence analyses.

This CDR3 is 13 amino acids long. Germline lookup yields CDR1 SEHNR and CDR2 FQNEAQ (reference sequence). The ends were cut back, 5 bases at V and 3 bases at J, with 11 bases in the middle. As concerns this clone: What it binds is not known.

Primers: 60 Vbeta forward and 13 Jbeta reverse. Method: immunoSEQ multiplex PCR; TCRdb's copy keeps in-frame clones and lacks some. Among roughly 200,000 clones listed, 82% were seen once. Sequencing input: PBMCs. The chain links TRBV7-9 to TRBJ2-7; TRBD1 might be the D (5 bases). The receptor's source is a woman in her 40s in good health and CMV-seronegative. CDR3 sequence reads: CASSLLTDYEQYF. CDR3 nucleotide sequence: TGTGCCAGCAGCCTCCTGACAGACTACGAGCAGTACTTC.